The 24 T cell receptor beta chains below were found in one sample sequenced in a study of T cell repertoires in cytomegalovirus infection. These receptors are not linked to any known antigen. A single record per CDR3 protein comes from TCRdb applying MiXCR to the reads. The table shows about 770,000 distinct CDR3 sequences, with almost 30% occurring only once. Specimen: cultured CD8+ T cells from PBMCs, collected from culture after CMV antigen stimulation. These receptors originate from a human donor in good health (CMV status not recorded). Some clones in this sample may be carry-over from other donors' samples.

The rearrangement uses TRBV7-6 and TRBJ2-1; maybe TRBD2 (5 bases). Germline V gives CDR1 SGHVS, CDR2 FNYEAQ. This CDR3 spans 12 amino acids. V lost 5 bases and J 10 bases, leaving 12 bases between the germline ends. The CDR3 DNA reads as TGTGCCAGCAGCCATAAGCCGGGGGAGCAGTTCTTC. Encoded protein: CASSHKPGEQFF.

This clonotype came up many times. A read error is possible here, since a much larger clone lies one base away. The chain carries TRBV6-2 or TRBV6-3 and TRBJ2-1, with D unresolved. This CDR3 is 13 amino acids long. Between the trimmed V and J ends, which lost 2 bases and 0 bases, there was a span of 2 bases. Looked up from germline, CDR1 is MNHEY and CDR2 is SVGEGT. CDR3 DNA sequence: TGTGCCAGCAGTTACATCTCCTACAATGAGCAGTTCTTC. It is translated as CASSYISYNEQFF.

The chain employs TRBV6-2 or TRBV6-3 and TRBJ2-7; TRBD2 aligns across 8 bases. Looked up from germline, CDR1 is MNHEY and CDR2 is SVGEGT. V was clipped by 6 bases and J by 2 bases; unmatched bases: 3. The CDR3 is 13 residues long. The CDR3 loop reads CASRPGLAYEQYV. CDR3 nucleotide sequence: TGTGCCAGCAGACCGGGACTAGCCTACGAGCAGTACGTC.

This clonotype was seen a handful of times. J is TRBJ2-3 and V is TRBV27, with 7 bases lining up with TRBD1. CDR1 is MNHEY and CDR2 is SMNVEV in the germline V gene (reference sequence). The V gene end was trimmed by 3 bases and the J gene end by 4 bases; junction bases not matched to a gene: 4. The CDR3 has 14 amino acids. In DNA form, the CDR3 reads TGTGCCAGCAGTTTTCAAGGGGGCGCAGATACGCAGTATTTT. Its translation is CASSFQGGADTQYF.

The chain uses TRBV6-1 and TRBJ2-1; 7 nucleotides line up with TRBD1. The CDR3 covers 16 residues. The germline gives CDR1 MNHNS, CDR2 SASEGT. The ends lost 2 bases at V and 0 bases at J; junction bases unmatched: 4. In DNA form, the CDR3 reads TGTGCCAGCAGTGAACATCGGGACAGCTCCTACAATGAGCAGTTCTTC. Encoded protein: CASSEHRDSSYNEQFF.

This rearrangement joins TRBV2 to TRBJ2-2, with 9 bases that match TRBD1. V shed 7 bases and J 5 bases; nucleotides not matched to a gene: 5. This CDR3 is 14 amino acids long. From germline, CDR1 is SNHLY and CDR2 FYNNEI. CDR3 bases: TGTGCCAGCATCGGACAGGGGTTGACCGGGGAGCTGTTTTTT. It codes for CASIGQGLTGELFF.

This clonotype appeared a few times. CDR3 bases: TGTGCCAGCACCCAGGACAGGAATAGCAATCAGCCCCAGCATTTT. Translating gives CASTQDRNSNQPQHF. The J gene is TRBJ1-5, the V gene TRBV5-5, with TRBD1 matching 7 bases. V gave up 6 bases and J gave up 0 bases; unmatched junction bases: 6. The CDR3 consists of 15 residues. Germline V gene data show CDR1 as SGHKS and CDR2 as YYEKEE (reference sequence).

CDR3: CASSLYGGATDTQYF. The CDR3 bases are TGTGCCAGCAGCTTATACGGGGGGGCAACAGATACGCAGTATTTT. The chain employs TRBV7-8 and TRBJ2-3, with TRBD2 matching over 8 bases. The CDR3 has 15 amino acids. Germline V gene sequence: CDR1 SGHVS, CDR2 FQNEAQ. The V gene end was trimmed by 2 bases and the J gene end by 3 bases; junction bases not matched to a gene: 4.

This clonotype was seen only a few times. The rearrangement uses TRBV7-9 and TRBJ2-7; weak D call: TRBD1 (5 bases). This CDR3 is built from 14 residues. Looked up from germline, CDR1 is SEHNR and CDR2 is FQNEAQ (reference sequence). Deletions cut 0 bases from V and 5 bases from J, with 11 bases between. CDR3 DNA sequence: TGTGCCAGCAGCTTAGCTGGCAGGGCCCACGAGCAGTACGTC. Its translation is CASSLAGRAHEQYV.

The V gene is TRBV5-1, the J gene TRBJ2-1, with TRBD2 matching 13 bases. The V and J ends lost 4 bases and 5 bases, in that order; junction bases with no gene match: 6. The CDR3 is 16 residues long. CDR1 is SGHRS and CDR2 is YFSETQ in the germline V gene. Written as DNA, the CDR3 is TGCGCCAGCAGCCAAATGGGACTAGCGGGAAACAATGAGCAGTTCTTC. Amino acids: CASSQMGLAGNNEQFF. Supplemented by reference TRBV5-1 and TRBJ2-1, the full variable domain reads KAGVTQTPRYLIKTRGQQVTLSCSPISGHRSVSWYQQTPGQGLQFLFEYFSETQRNKGNFPGRFSGRQFSNSRSEMNVSTLELGDSALYLCASSQMGLAGNNEQFFGPGTRLTVL.

This clonotype was counted once. V is TRBV19 and J is TRBJ2-1; 15 nucleotides align to TRBD2. V trimming: 5 bases; J trimming: 2 bases; junction bases outside the gene matches: 7. The CDR3 runs to 18 residues. Germline V lookup: CDR1 LNHDA, CDR2 SQIVND (reference sequence). The CDR3: CASSPGLAGGGPYNEQFF. In nucleotides, the CDR3 is TGTGCCAGTAGTCCGGGACTAGCGGGGGGTGGGCCCTACAATGAGCAGTTCTTC.

This clonotype was seen a handful of times. The chain combines TRBV2 with TRBJ2-1, with D possibly being TRBD2 (6 bases). The CDR3 length is 13 residues. Germline CDR1 and CDR2: SNHLY and FYNNEI. V lost 5 bases, J lost 6 bases, and 11 bases lay in between. CDR3 amino acids: CASSSGTPNEQFF. CDR3 nucleotides: TGTGCCAGCAGTTCCGGGACTCCCAATGAGCAGTTCTTC.

This clonotype was seen a handful of times. The chain is built from TRBV19 and TRBJ2-5; tentatively, D is TRBD2 (5 bases). Deletions cut 0 bases from V and 5 bases from J, with 16 bases between. The CDR3 covers 16 residues. The germline gives CDR1 LNHDA, CDR2 SQIVND (reference sequence). Here the CDR3 reads CASSIDPLTTPETQYF. CDR3 coding DNA: TGTGCCAGTAGTATAGATCCCTTGACTACCCCGGAGACCCAGTACTTC.

In its sample, this clonotype was seen many times. The chain combines TRBV7-8 with TRBJ2-7; 7 bases align to TRBD1. The CDR3 contains 15 residues. Unmatched junction bases numbered 5, after V lost 2 bases and J lost 1 base. Germline V gene sequence: CDR1 SGHVS, CDR2 FQNEAQ. The CDR3 nucleotides read TGTGCCAGCAGCTTACGGCAGGGACAGTCCTACGAGCAGTACGTC. Amino acid sequence: CASSLRQGQSYEQYV.

The chain employs TRBV10-2 and TRBJ2-7, with D possibly TRBD1 on 6 matching bases. The CDR3 extends over 12 amino acids. Per germline, CDR1 WSHSY and CDR2 SAAADI. Trimming removed 6 bases from V and 4 bases from J, with 10 bases in between. In DNA, the CDR3 is TGCGCCAGCAGGGCCGACAGGTACGAGCAGTACGTC. Amino acids: CASRADRYEQYV.

This clonotype appeared many times. The chain joins TRBV11-2 to TRBJ1-2; D is possibly TRBD1 (6 bases). Trimming removed 5 bases from V and 7 bases from J, with 17 bases in between. Germline assignment: CDR1 SGHAT and CDR2 FQNNGV. The CDR3 length is 14 residues. CDR3 DNA sequence: TGTGCCAGCAGCCCCCCGGGGGGCGTCGGTGGCTACACCTTC. It translates to CASSPPGGVGGYTF.

V gene TRBV11-2 combines with J gene TRBJ2-1; D call uncertain. The germline CDR1 and CDR2 sequences are SGHAT and FQNNGV. Trimming took off 5 bases at V and 5 bases at J, with 22 bases between the two ends. The CDR3 consists of 17 residues. The CDR3 DNA follows: TGTGCCAGCAGCGCCTCCGGCTTCTCAATTCTCAACAATGAGCAGTTCTTC. It specifies CASSASGFSILNNEQFF.

The gene calls are TRBV27 and TRBJ2-7; TRBD2 is a possible D gene (6 bases). The CDR3 covers 15 residues. In germline, CDR1 is MNHEY, CDR2 SMNVEV (reference sequence). Trimming removed 3 bases from V and 3 bases from J, with 15 bases in between. The CDR3 nucleotides are TGTGCCAGCAGTTTTAGCGGCGACTCCTTCTACGAGCAGTACTTC. Its protein is CASSFSGDSFYEQYF.

V is TRBV19 and J is TRBJ1-4; D gene unclear. Per the germline V gene, CDR1 is LNHDA and CDR2 is SQIVND (reference sequence). V lost 0 bases, J lost 7 bases, and 15 bases lay in between. The CDR3 has 16 residues. The CDR3 protein is CASSIDRYSQPEKLFF. In nucleotides, the CDR3 is TGTGCCAGTAGTATAGATCGGTACTCTCAGCCTGAAAAACTGTTTTTT.

This clonotype has more than one count but fewer than ten. The chain is built from TRBV6-5 and TRBJ1-6, with D possibly TRBD1 on 6 matching bases. CDR3 length: 16 amino acids. The V gene's germline CDR1 is MNHEY and CDR2 SVGAGI. The germline V and J ends were trimmed by 4 bases and 8 bases, with 18 bases remaining between them. The CDR3 protein is CASSWPREGGDSPLHF. CDR3 nucleotide sequence: TGTGCCAGCAGTTGGCCCCGGGAGGGGGGCGATTCACCCCTCCACTTT.

This clonotype showed up just a few times. The J gene is TRBJ1-2, the V gene TRBV27; a possible D gene is TRBD1 (6 bases). Trimming removed 5 bases from V and 3 bases from J, with 10 bases in between. The CDR3 is 13 residues long. Looked up from germline, CDR1 is MNHEY and CDR2 is SMNVEV (reference sequence). The CDR3 coding sequence is TGTGCCAGCAGTCGATGGACAGACTATGGCTACACCTTC. It encodes CASSRWTDYGYTF.

The J gene is TRBJ2-7, the V gene TRBV6-1; D assignment may be TRBD1 or TRBD2 (5 bases each). CDR3 size: 14 residues. The germline V and J ends were trimmed by 6 bases and 5 bases, with 17 bases remaining between them. The germline V gene encodes CDR1 MNHNS and CDR2 SASEGT. CDR3 DNA sequence: TGTGCCAGCAGAGCTGACGGGGCAATCCACGAGCAGTACTTC. Its protein product is CASRADGAIHEQYF.

The chain couples TRBV10-3 to TRBJ1-1; the D is unclear. The CDR3 is 12 amino acids. Germline V gene data show CDR1 as ENHRY and CDR2 as SYGVKD. The V gene lost 8 bases and the J gene lost 2 bases, with 9 bases spanning the gap. CDR3 residues: CAIGSGNTEAFF. The CDR3 DNA follows: TGTGCCATCGGATCAGGTAACACTGAAGCTTTCTTT.

This clonotype was seen a few times. The rearrangement links TRBV7-3 to TRBJ2-1; the match to TRBD1 covers 9 bases. The CDR3 is 17 residues long. V shed 2 bases and J 3 bases; nucleotides not matched to a gene: 8. Looked up from germline, CDR1 is SGHTA and CDR2 is FQGTGA. The CDR3 sequence is CASSLGGQGSFYNEQFF. The CDR3 DNA reads TGTGCCAGCAGCTTAGGGGGACAGGGAAGTTTCTACAATGAGCAGTTCTTC.